A single T cell receptor (beta chain) is shown here with its context. Its antigen is not identified. The sample comes from a study of glioma-infiltrating T cells. The study, taken as a whole, reports: Above-expected tissue-blood divergence occurred in all gliomas, most in low-grade ones. Very few CDR3 sequences were shared between tissue and blood.

The CDR3 is 14 residues long. Germline V lookup: CDR1 DFQATT, CDR2 SNEGSKA (reference sequence). With V trimmed by 4 bases and J by 5 bases, 9 bases remained unmatched. The iRepertoire nested amplicon-rescue multiplex PCR amplified TCR alpha and beta CDR3s from RNA. Input was roughly 95-400 ng of tissue mRNA or PBMC total RNA. MiXCR, run by TCRdb on the multiplex PCR reads, gives a single entry per CDR3 protein. This table has more than 110,000 distinct CDR3 sequences, 30% to 40% appearing once. This receptor was taken from a human donor with low-grade glioma or glioblastoma, undergoing nonglioma brain surgery, or in good health (not recorded which). The specimen sequenced was glioma tissue, nonneoplastic brain tissue, or PBMCs (not recorded which). V is TRBV20-1 and J is TRBJ2-5; 8 bases are shared with TRBD2. CDR3 region: CSAISPGGDETQYF. The CDR3 DNA is TGCAGTGCTATCTCCCCGGGGGGGGATGAGACCCAGTACTTC.